These 30 T cell receptor beta chains were all obtained from the same sample, sequenced in a study of graft-versus-host responses after intestinal transplantation. Data came from immunoSEQ multiplex PCR; TCRdb stores just in-frame clones and leaves some out. Here the sample spans more than 90,000 clones, 90% to 95% being singletons. Antigens of these TCRs are unknown. The sequences come from unstimulated CD4+ T cells sorted from spleen or lymph node cells, collected before transplant. Every receptor here comes from a human donor who was the organ donor for an intestinal transplant.

The genes are TRBV7-9 and TRBJ2-1, with 9 bases lining up with TRBD2. The V and J ends lost 3 bases and 2 bases, in that order; junction bases with no gene match: 2. The CDR3 extends over 15 amino acids. Germline V gene data show CDR1 as SEHNR and CDR2 as FQNEAQ (reference sequence). The CDR3: CASSFSGGPYNEQFF. CDR3 nucleotides: TGTGCCAGCAGCTTTAGCGGGGGACCCTACAATGAGCAGTTCTTC.

The J gene is TRBJ2-2, the V gene TRBV6-6; unclear D gene. Trimming pared 6 bases from V and 5 bases from J, leaving 13 bases between. The CDR3 length is 14 residues. Germline V gives CDR1 MNHNY, CDR2 SVGAGI (reference sequence). Here the CDR3 DNA reads TGTGCCAGCAGAGACACCCCTAGGACCGGGGAGCTGTTTTTT. Protein sequence: CASRDTPRTGELFF.

The rearrangement joins TRBV30 to TRBJ2-1; 7 bases agree with TRBD2. In germline, CDR1 is GTSNPN, CDR2 SVGIG (reference sequence). V shed 0 bases, J shed 8 bases, and the junction held 7 bases outside the gene matches. This CDR3 spans 14 amino acids. CDR3 DNA: TGTGCCTGGAGTGTAGGCGGGAGCTCCCATGAGCAGTTCTTC. Protein sequence: CAWSVGGSSHEQFF.

This sequence joins TRBV7-6 and TRBJ1-3; the match to TRBD1 covers 7 bases. This CDR3 contains 16 residues. Germline assignment: CDR1 SGHVS and CDR2 FNYEAQ. V was pared by 6 bases and J by 0 bases, with 8 bases of the junction left unmatched. CDR3 amino acids: CASSSGQTLSGNTIYF. The CDR3 coding sequence is TGTGCCAGCAGTTCGGGACAGACGCTCTCTGGAAACACCATATATTTT. The complete variable domain, with remaining parts taken from reference TRBV7-6 and TRBJ1-3, reads GAGVSQSPRYKVTKRGQDVALRCDPISGHVSLYWYRQALGQGPEFLTYFNYEAQQDKSGLPNDRFSAERPEGSISTLTIQRTEQRDSAMYRCASSSGQTLSGNTIYFGEGSWLTVV.

The gene calls are TRBV5-1 and TRBJ1-2; 8 bases map to TRBD1. The CDR3 is 16 amino acids. Germline assignment: CDR1 SGHRS and CDR2 YFSETQ. Losses at the gene ends were 3 bases for V and 2 bases for J; bases not matched to a gene: 9. As DNA, the CDR3 is TGCGCCAGCAGCTCATGGACAGGGCGTACAAACTATGGCTACACCTTC. Translation: CASSSWTGRTNYGYTF. The full variable domain, completed using reference TRBV5-1 and TRBJ1-2, is KAGVTQTPRYLIKTRGQQVTLSCSPISGHRSVSWYQQTPGQGLQFLFEYFSETQRNKGNFPGRFSGRQFSNSRSEMNVSTLELGDSALYLCASSSWTGRTNYGYTFGSGTRLTVV.

The J gene is TRBJ2-7, the V gene TRBV9, with 9 bases that match TRBD1. The CDR3 covers 15 residues. V lost 4 bases to trimming and J lost 3 bases; unmatched junction nucleotides: 8. The germline V gene has CDR1 SGDLS and CDR2 YYNGEE. CDR3: CASSPRPTGGYEQYF. CDR3 sequence (DNA): TGTGCCAGCAGCCCGAGGCCGACAGGGGGCTACGAGCAGTACTTC.

The chain is built from TRBV19 and TRBJ1-6; D is perhaps TRBD1 (5 bases). Trimming left V 5 bases short and J 7 bases short, with 18 bases between. The germline CDR1 and CDR2 sequences are LNHDA and SQIVND (reference sequence). CDR3 length: 16 amino acids. The CDR3 is CASSPRDAWGNSPLHF. CDR3 in DNA: TGTGCCAGTAGTCCCCGGGACGCCTGGGGGAATTCACCCCTCCACTTT.

The chain links TRBV10-2 to TRBJ2-1; no definite D call. The CDR3 is 11 amino acids. Germline CDR1 and CDR2: WSHSY and SAAADI. Deletions cut 1 base from V and 8 bases from J, with 3 bases between. The CDR3 reads CASSEYHEQFF. In nucleotides, the CDR3 is TGCGCCAGCAGTGAGTATCATGAGCAGTTCTTC.

The V gene is TRBV5-1, the J gene TRBJ1-1; perhaps TRBD1 as D (6 bases). Germline-derived CDR1 and CDR2 are SGHRS and YFSETQ. This CDR3 has 14 amino acids. V gave up 4 bases and J gave up 4 bases, with 14 bases separating them. This CDR3 reads CASSIQGWVTEAFF. The CDR3 region has the DNA TGCGCCAGCAGCATACAGGGATGGGTCACTGAAGCTTTCTTT. Supplemented by reference TRBV5-1 and TRBJ1-1, the full variable domain reads KAGVTQTPRYLIKTRGQQVTLSCSPISGHRSVSWYQQTPGQGLQFLFEYFSETQRNKGNFPGRFSGRQFSNSRSEMNVSTLELGDSALYLCASSIQGWVTEAFFGQGTRLTVV.

The chain recombines TRBV7-9 with TRBJ2-5; D not certain. Germline V lookup: CDR1 SEHNR, CDR2 FQNEAQ (reference sequence). V was pared by 1 base and J by 12 bases, with 12 bases between. CDR3 length: 12 residues. CDR3 sequence reads: CASSLEVTQKYF. The CDR3 region has the DNA TGTGCCAGCAGCTTAGAGGTTACCCAGAAGTACTTC.

The chain employs TRBV19 and TRBJ2-1; D is unclear. Trimming pared 0 bases from V and 4 bases from J, leaving 7 bases between. The length of the CDR3 is 14 residues. Germline V gene lookup returns CDR1 LNHDA and CDR2 SQIVND (reference sequence). CDR3: CASSIDMGYNEQFF. For the CDR3, the DNA is TGTGCCAGTAGTATAGATATGGGGTACAATGAGCAGTTCTTC.

The chain employs TRBV11-2 and TRBJ1-5, with TRBD1 as a possible D gene (5 bases). From germline, CDR1 is SGHAT and CDR2 FQNNGV. V lost 6 bases and J 6 bases, leaving 12 bases between the germline ends. This CDR3 region has 13 residues. CDR3 in amino acids: CASSQGLGQPQHF. The CDR3 nucleotides read TGTGCCAGCAGTCAGGGTCTGGGTCAGCCCCAGCATTTT.

This chain's CDR3 is CAWSRGSVREQFF. CDR3 DNA sequence: TGTGCCTGGAGCCGAGGGAGTGTGCGTGAGCAGTTCTTC. The chain couples TRBV30 to TRBJ2-1, with D maybe TRBD2 (5 bases). V was clipped by 3 bases and J by 9 bases, with 15 bases between them. The length of the CDR3 is 13 residues. Germline V gene sequence: CDR1 GTSNPN, CDR2 SVGIG (reference sequence).

The gene calls are TRBV29-1 and TRBJ2-3; tentatively, D is TRBD1 or TRBD2 (6 bases each). The CDR3 has 13 amino acids. The V end lost 7 bases, the J end lost 4 bases, and 15 bases lay between the germline ends. Germline V gene lookup returns CDR1 SQVTM and CDR2 ANQGSEA. The CDR3 loop is CSAGAQGADTQYF. In nucleotides, the CDR3 is TGCAGCGCGGGGGCACAGGGCGCAGATACGCAGTATTTT.

The chain carries TRBV6-1 and TRBJ1-2; D is unclear. The CDR3 is made up of 14 amino acids. The germline V gene has CDR1 MNHNS and CDR2 SASEGT. Deletions cut 6 bases from V and 0 bases from J, with 11 bases between. CDR3 protein: CASSLGRANYGYTF. The CDR3 DNA reads as TGTGCCAGCAGCCTCGGCAGAGCTAACTATGGCTACACCTTC.

The gene calls are TRBV18 and TRBJ1-1, with D hard to call. CDR1 and CDR2 (germline): KGHSH, LQKENI. V lost 3 bases to trimming and J lost 7 bases, with 15 bases between them. This CDR3 is 14 amino acids long. The CDR3 DNA reads as TGTGCCAGCTCACCGTCTGGGGATAATGTTGAAGCTTTCTTT. Amino acid sequence: CASSPSGDNVEAFF.

This clone has just one count. The chain has TRBV14 and TRBJ2-3; D is uncertain. V was shortened by 2 bases and J by 6 bases, with 9 bases between the two germline ends. The germline gives CDR1 SGHDN, CDR2 FVKESK. CDR3 size: 13 residues. CDR3 in amino acids: CASSQISRDTQYF. In DNA form, the CDR3 reads TGTGCCAGCAGCCAAATTAGCCGGGATACGCAGTATTTT.

This chain links TRBV7-2 with TRBJ1-1; D might be TRBD1 (5 bases). Germline lookup yields CDR1 SGHTA and CDR2 FQGNSA. This CDR3 spans 13 amino acids. Trimming cost V 5 bases and J 7 bases, with 14 bases left between them. The CDR3 reads CASSPSRGVEAFF. The CDR3, as DNA: TGTGCCAGCAGCCCATCGAGAGGGGTTGAAGCTTTCTTT.

This clone was detected only once. V gene TRBV18 combines with J gene TRBJ1-4, with D perhaps TRBD1 (5 bases). Trimming removed 3 bases from V and 5 bases from J, with 16 bases in between. The CDR3 is 16 amino acids. The germline gives CDR1 KGHSH, CDR2 LQKENI. For the CDR3, the DNA is TGTGCCAGCTCACCCCTCGTGGCAGGGAGCAATGAAAAACTGTTTTTT. This encodes CASSPLVAGSNEKLFF.

This clone was observed a single time. The rearrangement links TRBV5-1 to TRBJ2-5, with D possibly called TRBD1 or TRBD2 (5 bases each). The CDR3 is made up of 14 amino acids. Germline CDR1 reads SGHRS; CDR2 reads YFSETQ. V was trimmed by 1 base and J by 5 bases, leaving 12 bases between them. CDR3: CASSLFTREETQYF. The CDR3, as DNA: TGCGCCAGCAGCTTGTTTACCAGGGAGGAGACCCAGTACTTC.

The J gene is TRBJ2-2, the V gene TRBV6-1; 10 bases are shared with TRBD2. The V segment lost 7 bases and the J segment 4 bases; nucleotides outside the gene matches: 3. This CDR3 is 14 amino acids long. Germline CDR1 reads MNHNS; CDR2 reads SASEGT. In DNA form, the CDR3 reads TGTGCCAGCAAAAGCGGGAGGGTCACCGGGGAGCTGTTTTTT. This sequence encodes CASKSGRVTGELFF.

This chain connects TRBV5-4 to TRBJ1-2; D is possibly TRBD1 (5 bases). There are 15 residues in the CDR3. Per germline, CDR1 SGHNT and CDR2 YYREEE (reference sequence). V was pared by 6 bases and J by 4 bases, with 19 bases between. CDR3 in DNA: TGTGCCAGCACCCTGGGGCCTTCTACGAGCTATGGCTACACCTTC. This gives the protein CASTLGPSTSYGYTF.

This chain links TRBV19 with TRBJ2-7; 10 positions agree with TRBD1. Germline lookup yields CDR1 LNHDA and CDR2 SQIVND (reference sequence). This CDR3 is built from 14 residues. V lost 6 bases and J lost 3; bases outside the gene matches: 5. In nucleotides, the CDR3 is TGTGCCAGTAGCTCCCGGACAGGGGGCTACGAGCAGTACTTC. It codes for CASSSRTGGYEQYF.

The genes are TRBV6-1 and TRBJ2-7; 9 bases are shared with TRBD1. CDR1 and CDR2 from the germline V gene are MNHNS and SASEGT. Unmatched junction bases numbered 11, after V lost 5 bases and J lost 6 bases. The CDR3 has 15 amino acids. CDR3 DNA: TGTGCCAGCAGTTTTGCCGGGACAGGGTTCTCCGAGCAGTACTTC. Amino acids: CASSFAGTGFSEQYF.

This clone was picked up one time. This chain joins TRBV19 and TRBJ2-1, with D possibly TRBD2 on 6 matching bases. With 6 bases removed from V and 0 bases from J, the gap between germline ends came to 15 bases. Germline assignment: CDR1 LNHDA and CDR2 SQIVND (reference sequence). CDR3 length: 16 residues. CDR3 in DNA: TGTGCCAGTAGCCGGACTAACCTTAACTCCTACAATGAGCAGTTCTTC. Amino acid sequence: CASSRTNLNSYNEQFF. Full variable domain (missing parts from reference TRBV19 and TRBJ2-1): DGGITQSPKYLFRKEGQNVTLSCEQNLNHDAMYWYRQDPGQGLRLIYYSQIVNDFQKGDIAEGYSVSREKKESFPLTVTSAQKNPTAFYLCASSRTNLNSYNEQFFGPGTRLTVL.

The V and J genes are TRBV7-9 and TRBJ1-2; 7 bases are shared with TRBD1. Looked up from germline, CDR1 is SEHNR and CDR2 is FQNEAQ (reference sequence). The CDR3 totals 14 residues. The trim removed 1 base at V and 7 bases at J, leaving 6 bases unmatched. The chain's CDR3 is CASSLGQGGGGYTF. The CDR3 region has the DNA TGTGCCAGCAGCTTAGGACAGGGCGGTGGTGGCTACACCTTC.

This clone was recorded only once. The chain uses TRBV5-1 and TRBJ2-3; 9 bases map to TRBD2. Germline lookup yields CDR1 SGHRS and CDR2 YFSETQ. The CDR3 runs to 15 residues. Unmatched junction bases numbered 3, after V lost 2 bases and J lost 2 bases. CDR3 region: CASSFSGSHTDTQYF. As DNA, the CDR3 is TGCGCCAGCAGCTTTAGCGGGAGCCACACAGATACGCAGTATTTT.

J is TRBJ2-3 and V is TRBV15; the match to TRBD2 covers 7 bases. The CDR3 extends over 16 amino acids. J lost 1 base, V lost 0 bases, and 4 bases had no gene match. Germline values: CDR1 LNHNV, CDR2 YYDKDF (reference sequence). CDR3 coding DNA: TGTGCCACCAGCAGAGATCTTACTAGCGGCACAGATACGCAGTATTTT. The encoded protein is CATSRDLTSGTDTQYF. The full variable domain, with the rest looked up from reference TRBV15 and TRBJ2-3, is DAMVIQNPRYQVTQFGKPVTLSCSQTLNHNVMYWYQQKSSQAPKLLFHYYDKDFNNEADTPDNFQSRRPNTSFCFLDIRSPGLGDTAMYLCATSRDLTSGTDTQYFGPGTRLTVL.

This chain joins TRBV27 and TRBJ2-7; 8 bases align to TRBD1. J lost 1 base, V lost 6 bases, and 8 bases had no gene match. Germline CDR1 reads MNHEY; CDR2 reads SMNVEV (reference sequence). The CDR3 sequence is 15 residues long. CDR3 protein: CASSRPGQGSYEQYF. The CDR3 nucleotides are TGTGCCAGCAGCCGCCCTGGACAGGGTTCCTACGAGCAGTACTTC.

The chain joins TRBV30 to TRBJ2-3; tentatively, D is TRBD1 (7 bases). The CDR3 has 13 residues. CDR1 and CDR2 from the germline V gene are GTSNPN and SVGIG (reference sequence). The V end was cut by 6 bases, the J end by 0 bases, with 10 bases between. CDR3 nucleotide sequence: TGTGCCTGCAGGGGGAGGAGCACAGATACGCAGTATTTT. This sequence encodes CACRGRSTDTQYF.